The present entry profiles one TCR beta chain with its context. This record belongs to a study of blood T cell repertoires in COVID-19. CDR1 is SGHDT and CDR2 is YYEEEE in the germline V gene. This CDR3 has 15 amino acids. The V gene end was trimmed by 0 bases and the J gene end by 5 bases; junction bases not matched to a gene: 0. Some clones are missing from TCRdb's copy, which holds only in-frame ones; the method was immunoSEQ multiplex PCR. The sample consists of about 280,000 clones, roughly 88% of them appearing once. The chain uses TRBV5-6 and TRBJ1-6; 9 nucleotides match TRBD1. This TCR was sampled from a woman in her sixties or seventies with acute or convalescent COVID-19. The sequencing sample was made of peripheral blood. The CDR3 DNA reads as TGTGCCAGCAGCTTGGGGACAGGGGATAATTCACCCCTCCACTTT. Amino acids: CASSLGTGDNSPLHF.